These 24 T cell receptor beta chains were sequenced from one sample in a study of cytomegalovirus exposure and HLA in healthy donors. The PCR was carried out with 60 Vbeta primers and 13 Jbeta primers. Sequenced by immunoSEQ multiplex PCR; TCRdb stores in-frame clones only, minus some. The sample includes more than 150,000 clones, roughly 80% of them seen just once. Input material: PBMCs. The receptors stem from a man over 45 in good health and CMV-seropositive.

J is TRBJ2-7 and V is TRBV14; 7 bases are shared with TRBD2. The V gene end was trimmed by 9 bases and the J gene end by 4 bases; junction bases not matched to a gene: 15. CDR3 size: 15 residues. Germline V gene lookup returns CDR1 SGHDN and CDR2 FVKESK. For the CDR3, the DNA is TGTGCCAGTGCCAATGCGGGAGTTGGAGGATACGAGCAGTACTTC. This sequence encodes CASANAGVGGYEQYF. Filled out from reference TRBV14 and TRBJ2-7, the complete variable domain reads EAGVTQFPSHSVIEKGQTVTLRCDPISGHDNLYWYRRVMGKEIKFLLHFVKESKQDESGMPNNRFLAERTGGTYSTLKVQPAELEDSGVYFCASANAGVGGYEQYFGPGTRLTVT.

This sequence joins TRBV27 and TRBJ2-7, with D possibly being TRBD2 (5 bases). V was pared by 8 bases and J by 4 bases, with 6 bases between. This CDR3 has 10 amino acids. The germline V gene has CDR1 MNHEY and CDR2 SMNVEV (reference sequence). The CDR3 protein is CASGRYEQYF. In DNA form, the CDR3 reads TGTGCCAGCGGGAGATACGAGCAGTACTTC.

J is TRBJ2-1 and V is TRBV7-8, with 8 bases identical to TRBD1. Germline lookup yields CDR1 SGHVS and CDR2 FQNEAQ. The CDR3 length is 15 residues. V trimming: 4 bases; J trimming: 8 bases; junction bases outside the gene matches: 10. The CDR3 region has the DNA TGTGCCAGCAGCTCTCAGGGGGCGAGGTTTGATGAGCAGTTCTTC. This translates into CASSSQGARFDEQFF.

The chain employs TRBV28 and TRBJ2-3; no reliable D call. V was shortened by 7 bases and J by 2 bases, with 13 bases between the two germline ends. The CDR3 sequence is 14 residues long. Germline loops: CDR1 MDHEN, CDR2 SYDVKM. The CDR3 nucleotides are TGTGCCAGCACTAAGCAACTTCACACAGATACGCAGTATTTT. This translates into CASTKQLHTDTQYF.

The V call is TRBV11-2, the J call TRBJ2-1; 8 bases are shared with TRBD2. The trim removed 5 bases at V and 2 bases at J, leaving 8 bases unmatched. Germline CDR1 SGHAT, CDR2 FQNNGV. There are 16 residues in the CDR3. CDR3 loop: CASSAIIGGAYNEQFF. CDR3 nucleotides: TGTGCCAGCAGCGCCATAATCGGGGGGGCCTACAATGAGCAGTTCTTC.

CDR3 region: CASSLAGTGGGEQYF. CDR3 DNA: TGTGCCAGCAGTTTAGCCGGGACAGGGGGCGGGGAGCAGTACTTC. The chain recombines TRBV28 with TRBJ2-7, with TRBD1 identical over 12 bases. Germline V gene data show CDR1 as MDHEN and CDR2 as SYDVKM. With V trimmed by 2 bases and J by 7 bases, 6 bases remained unmatched. CDR3 length: 15 residues.

The chain couples TRBV28 to TRBJ2-7; 9 bases are shared with TRBD1. Germline V gives CDR1 MDHEN, CDR2 SYDVKM. The CDR3 loop spans 12 amino acids. Unmatched junction bases numbered 0, after V lost 7 bases and J lost 2 bases. In DNA, the CDR3 is TGTGCCAGCAACAGGGGGCCCTACGAGCAGTACTTC. Protein: CASNRGPYEQYF.

In its sample, this clone was seen a few times. The chain recombines TRBV6-5 with TRBJ2-7; D is ambiguous. This CDR3 has 13 amino acids. Germline V gene lookup returns CDR1 MNHEY and CDR2 SVGAGI. V gave up 2 bases and J gave up 2 bases, with 7 bases separating them. DNA for the CDR3: TGTGCCAGCAGTTACGCGTCCACCTACGAGCAGTACTTC. Translation gives CASSYASTYEQYF.

In DNA, the CDR3 is TGTGCCAGCAGCGTCGGGACTAGCGGGAGTGGGGATACGCAGTATTTT. Amino acid sequence: CASSVGTSGSGDTQYF. J is TRBJ2-3 and V is TRBV9; TRBD2 aligns across 14 bases. CDR1 and CDR2 from the germline V gene are SGDLS and YYNGEE. The CDR3 loop spans 16 amino acids. The junction had 5 bases not matched to a gene; V was cut back by 2 bases and J by 6 bases.

The table lists this clone with a few counts. The chain links TRBV29-1 to TRBJ1-2; the match to TRBD1 covers 7 bases. Per germline, CDR1 SQVTM and CDR2 ANQGSEA. V lost 4 bases and J lost 2; bases outside the gene matches: 4. The CDR3 sequence is 13 residues long. The DNA of the CDR3 is TGCAGCGTTGGGGCAGGGGGAAACTATGGCTACACCTTC. Translated, it gives CSVGAGGNYGYTF.

This clone was seen a few times. The rearrangement joins TRBV5-4 to TRBJ2-3, with 8 positions matching TRBD1. Per the germline V gene, CDR1 is SGHNT and CDR2 is YYREEE (reference sequence). The V and J ends lost 2 bases and 0 bases, in that order; junction bases with no gene match: 5. The CDR3 is 16 residues long. This chain's CDR3 is CASSLWTGQSTDTQYF. CDR3 DNA: TGTGCCAGCAGCTTATGGACAGGGCAAAGCACAGATACGCAGTATTTT.

The chain links TRBV7-9 to TRBJ2-7; 10 nucleotides agree with TRBD1. V lost 1 base to trimming and J lost 5 bases; unmatched junction nucleotides: 5. The CDR3 contains 15 residues. The germline CDR1 and CDR2 sequences are SEHNR and FQNEAQ (reference sequence). The CDR3 DNA sequence: TGTGCCAGCAGCTTAGGTCAGGGACAGGGGAACGAGCAGTACTTC. Its translation: CASSLGQGQGNEQYF.

The genes are TRBV9 and TRBJ1-1; possible D gene TRBD1, 5 bases. The CDR3 spans 16 residues. V lost 4 bases and J 3 bases, leaving 19 bases between the germline ends. Germline CDR1 reads SGDLS; CDR2 reads YYNGEE. The CDR3 loop is CASSPSSGPWDTEAFF. CDR3 DNA: TGTGCCAGCAGCCCATCCTCAGGGCCCTGGGACACTGAAGCTTTCTTT.

The rearrangement uses TRBV5-1 and TRBJ2-3; the D gene is possibly TRBD2 (7 bases). The germline V gene encodes CDR1 SGHRS and CDR2 YFSETQ. The CDR3 extends over 15 amino acids. V gave up 4 bases and J gave up 7 bases, with 19 bases separating them. CDR3 sequence (DNA): TGCGCCAGCAGCCCGAGAGGGGGGGCCTCACATACGCAGTATTTT. As protein: CASSPRGGASHTQYF.

This clone was found once. The chain employs TRBV19 and TRBJ1-5; tentatively, D is TRBD1 (5 bases). Deletions cut 6 bases from V and 10 bases from J, with 22 bases between. The CDR3 loop spans 15 amino acids. Germline CDR1 reads LNHDA; CDR2 reads SQIVND (reference sequence). The CDR3 protein is CASSPFLEGLQPQHF. The CDR3 nucleotides are TGTGCCAGTAGCCCGTTCCTGGAGGGGCTTCAACCCCAGCATTTT.

The chain is built from TRBV5-4 and TRBJ2-3; 9 bases align to TRBD1. V lost 4 bases, J lost 1 base, and 4 bases stayed unmatched. The CDR3 is 15 amino acids. Germline CDR1 reads SGHNT; CDR2 reads YYREEE (reference sequence). CDR3 in DNA: TGTGCCAGCAGCCCGGGACAGGGTCGCACAGATACGCAGTATTTT. Translation gives CASSPGQGRTDTQYF.

The chain links TRBV7-2 to TRBJ1-2, with D unclear. CDR3 length: 15 residues. CDR1 and CDR2 from the germline V gene are SGHTA and FQGNSA. Trimming shortened V by 3 bases and J by 0 bases, and 11 bases separated the two germline ends. CDR3 in amino acids: CASSFSGFTNYGYTF. The CDR3 bases are TGTGCCAGCAGCTTCTCTGGCTTTACTAACTATGGCTACACCTTC.

J is TRBJ2-2 and V is TRBV5-1; possible D gene TRBD1, 6 bases. The length of the CDR3 is 15 residues. Germline loops: CDR1 SGHRS, CDR2 YFSETQ. The germline V and J ends were trimmed by 4 bases and 1 base, with 11 bases remaining between them. This CDR3 is CASSVATGNTGELFF. DNA of the CDR3: TGCGCCAGCAGCGTGGCGACAGGGAACACCGGGGAGCTGTTTTTT.

This chain joins TRBV5-8 and TRBJ2-1; 11 bases line up with TRBD2. Germline lookup yields CDR1 SGHTS and CDR2 YDEGEE. The CDR3 loop spans 17 amino acids. J gave up 2 bases and V 3 bases, and 7 bases lay outside the gene matches. In nucleotides, the CDR3 is TGTGCCAGCAGCTCGAGACTAGCGGGGTTGGCCTACAATGAGCAGTTCTTC. Its protein is CASSSRLAGLAYNEQFF.

The DNA of the CDR3 is TGTGCCAGCAGCCTATCACCGCCGCGGGAGGCTGAGACCCAGTACTTC. Translating it yields CASSLSPPREAETQYF. The chain employs TRBV21-1 and TRBJ2-5; the D call TRBD2 from the table was never checked on the DNA. TRBV21-1 is a pseudogene. The CDR3 spans 16 residues.

This clone was observed a single time. The chain is built from TRBV4-1 and TRBJ2-1, with 12 positions matching TRBD2. This CDR3 is built from 16 residues. Looked up from germline, CDR1 is MGHRA and CDR2 is YSYEKL. V gave up 5 bases and J gave up 7 bases; unmatched junction bases: 9. This CDR3 reads CASSSSLAGGINEQFF. In DNA form, the CDR3 reads TGCGCCAGCAGCTCTTCCCTAGCGGGGGGGATTAATGAGCAGTTCTTC.

This sequence joins TRBV4-3 and TRBJ1-5; maybe TRBD1 (6 bases). CDR1 is LGHNA and CDR2 is YSLEER in the germline V gene. The CDR3 is 16 residues long. The V end lost 6 bases, the J end lost 1 base, and 16 bases lay between the germline ends. The CDR3 region has the DNA TGCGCCAGCAGTCAGGACAGTAAGATAAGCAATCAGCCCCAGCATTTT. Translation gives CASSQDSKISNQPQHF.

In DNA, the CDR3 is TGTGCCAGTAGTATACAGGGCAGAAAGAATTCACCCCTCCACTTT. Protein: CASSIQGRKNSPLHF. The chain has TRBV19 and TRBJ1-6, with a possible D match to TRBD1 (5 bases). The germline V gene has CDR1 LNHDA and CDR2 SQIVND (reference sequence). The length of the CDR3 is 15 residues. The V and J ends lost 2 bases and 7 bases respectively, with 12 bases between them.

As to this clone: Its ends do not fully match the called genes, so a read error is possible. The V gene is TRBV5-6, the J gene TRBJ2-7; D may be TRBD1 (7 bases). The CDR3 length is 14 residues. The germline CDR1 and CDR2 sequences are SGHDT and YYEEEE. The CDR3 loop is CVSSLAGQTYEQYF. The CDR3 DNA reads TGTGTCAGCAGCTTGGCGGGACAGACCTACGAGCAGTACTTC.